These 16 T cell receptor beta chains were sequenced from one sample in a study of blood T cell repertoires in COVID-19. The assay was immunoSEQ multiplex PCR, and TCRdb's table has in-frame clones only and misses some. The sample shows 95,000 to 110,000 clones, 75% to 95% of them seen only once. The sequenced material came from peripheral blood. The receptors stem from a human donor in a cohort sampled during active COVID-19.

V is TRBV4-1 and J is TRBJ2-7; TRBD2 matches 8 bases. Germline loops: CDR1 MGHRA, CDR2 YSYEKL. The CDR3 consists of 16 residues. The ends lost 4 bases at V and 3 bases at J; junction bases unmatched: 11. For the CDR3, the DNA is TGCGCCAGCAGCCCCCCGGGGAGCGGGAGTGTCTACGAGCAGTACTTC. Its protein is CASSPPGSGSVYEQYF.

This sequence joins TRBV10-3 and TRBJ2-3, with 7 nucleotides matching TRBD1. J lost 3 bases, V lost 5 bases, and 11 bases had no gene match. Germline V gene sequence: CDR1 ENHRY, CDR2 SYGVKD. The CDR3 has 16 amino acids. The CDR3 loop is CAISILDRVLTDTQYF. CDR3 nucleotide sequence: TGTGCCATCAGTATTCTAGACAGGGTTTTGACAGATACGCAGTATTTT.

This clone was counted at least ten times. The J gene is TRBJ2-7, the V gene TRBV27; a weak D match, TRBD2 (6 bases). Trimming stripped 4 bases from V and 6 bases from J, with 13 bases between. This CDR3 has 13 residues. Per germline, CDR1 MNHEY and CDR2 SMNVEV (reference sequence). CDR3 in DNA: TGTGCCAGCAGTTCCCTGGGTAGCGGCGAGCAGTACTTC. It yields the protein CASSSLGSGEQYF.

The chain uses TRBV18 and TRBJ1-1, with D possibly TRBD1 on 5 matching bases. The CDR3 covers 14 residues. The germline V gene has CDR1 KGHSH and CDR2 LQKENI. Trimming cost V 3 bases and J 8 bases, with 16 bases left between them. The CDR3 DNA is TGTGCCAGCTCACCTCCCTCGTCGGGGGGAGAAGCTTTCTTT. Translating it yields CASSPPSSGGEAFF.

This clone was detected a few times. The J gene is TRBJ2-7, the V gene TRBV7-9; TRBD1 is a possible D gene (6 bases). The CDR3 is 17 amino acids. CDR1 SEHNR and CDR2 FQNEAQ come from the germline V gene (reference sequence). With 0 bases removed from V and 7 bases from J, the gap between germline ends came to 22 bases. Written as DNA, the CDR3 is TGTGCCAGCAGCTTAGCTGTGCAGGGGCTTATATCCGGGGAGCAGTACTTC. This sequence encodes CASSLAVQGLISGEQYF.

V usage is TRBV24-1 and J usage is TRBJ2-3; 9 bases agree with TRBD1. Germline CDR1 is KGHDR and CDR2 is SFDVKD. The CDR3 is made up of 16 amino acids. J was trimmed by 4 bases and V by 4 bases; bases with no gene match: 8. For the CDR3, the DNA is TGTGCCACCAGTGACGGAACAGGGGGCGACCCAGATACGCAGTATTTT. As protein: CATSDGTGGDPDTQYF.

The rearrangement uses TRBV5-5 and TRBJ1-2, with D possibly being TRBD1 (6 bases). CDR1 SGHKS and CDR2 YYEKEE come from the germline V gene (reference sequence). Deletions cut 5 bases from V and 5 bases from J, with 10 bases between. The CDR3 sequence is 12 residues long. For the CDR3, the DNA is TGTGCCAGCAGGTCCCAGGGGTATGGCTACACCTTC. Translation gives CASRSQGYGYTF.

This chain uses TRBV7-8 with TRBJ2-7, with 7 bases identical to TRBD2. The CDR3 sequence is 13 residues long. The trim removed 4 bases at V and 4 bases at J, leaving 4 bases unmatched. CDR1 SGHVS and CDR2 FQNEAQ come from the germline V gene. CDR3 coding DNA: TGTGCCAGCAGCTCCGGGGGGAGTTACGAGCAGTACTTC. Translating gives CASSSGGSYEQYF.

The chain is built from TRBV5-4 and TRBJ1-6; D not resolved. From germline, CDR1 is SGHNT and CDR2 YYREEE (reference sequence). This CDR3 is built from 16 residues. The V end was cut by 2 bases, the J end by 5 bases, with 14 bases between. This CDR3 reads CASSFKTILDNSPLHF. CDR3 nucleotides: TGTGCCAGCAGCTTTAAGACAATTCTCGATAATTCACCCCTCCACTTT.

J is TRBJ1-3 and V is TRBV20-1; TRBD1 might be the D (6 bases). V was trimmed by 3 bases and J by 7 bases, leaving 22 bases between them. The CDR3 spans 16 residues. Per germline, CDR1 DFQATT and CDR2 SNEGSKA (reference sequence). CDR3 protein: CSASRPQTGKRNTIYF. Written as DNA, the CDR3 is TGCAGTGCTAGTAGGCCCCAAACAGGGAAGCGGAACACCATATATTTT.

V usage is TRBV24-1 and J usage is TRBJ2-1; TRBD2 agrees at 10 bases. This CDR3 region has 15 residues. Germline V gives CDR1 KGHDR, CDR2 SFDVKD. V dropped 5 bases and J dropped 6; count of bases not matched to a gene: 6. CDR3 coding DNA: TGTGCCACCAGTGGAGCGGGAGGGCCGGTCAATGAGCAGTTCTTC. Translation gives CATSGAGGPVNEQFF.

V and J are TRBV25-1 and TRBJ2-7, with no clear D. In germline, CDR1 is MGHDK, CDR2 SYGVNS. CDR3 length: 12 residues. V was clipped by 8 bases and J by 2 bases, with 10 bases between them. The CDR3 reads CASEDVPYEQYF. CDR3 bases: TGTGCCAGCGAGGATGTGCCCTACGAGCAGTACTTC.

This chain connects TRBV5-4 to TRBJ2-3; D might be TRBD2 (6 bases). V lost 5 bases and J lost 1, with 20 bases in between. The CDR3 is 17 amino acids. From germline, CDR1 is SGHNT and CDR2 YYREEE (reference sequence). CDR3 amino acids: CASRPPGLTGGTDTQYF. DNA for the CDR3: TGTGCCAGCAGGCCACCTGGACTAACTGGGGGCACAGATACGCAGTATTTT.

V usage is TRBV14 and J usage is TRBJ2-1, with D possibly matching TRBD2 (7 bases). V lost 1 base and J 6 bases, leaving 10 bases between the germline ends. This CDR3 is built from 14 residues. Germline CDR1 is SGHDN and CDR2 is FVKESK. DNA for the CDR3: TGTGCCAGCAGCCAAGGGGGGGGCCGCAATGAGCAGTTCTTC. Translation: CASSQGGGRNEQFF.

J is TRBJ1-1 and V is TRBV7-9; TRBD1 aligns across 10 bases. CDR3 length: 17 amino acids. V shed 4 bases and J 2 bases; nucleotides not matched to a gene: 10. Germline V gives CDR1 SEHNR, CDR2 FQNEAQ (reference sequence). The CDR3 bases are TGTGCCAGCAGCTCCCGACAGGGGGCACTTATTAACACTGAAGCTTTCTTT. As protein: CASSSRQGALINTEAFF.

The chain employs TRBV6-1 and TRBJ2-3, with no clear D. There are 12 residues in the CDR3. The V gene lost 1 base and the J gene lost 8 bases, with 7 bases spanning the gap. The germline CDR1 and CDR2 sequences are MNHNS and SASEGT. The CDR3 DNA is TGTGCCAGCAGTGAAGGACCGGGTACGCAGTATTTT. Protein sequence: CASSEGPGTQYF.